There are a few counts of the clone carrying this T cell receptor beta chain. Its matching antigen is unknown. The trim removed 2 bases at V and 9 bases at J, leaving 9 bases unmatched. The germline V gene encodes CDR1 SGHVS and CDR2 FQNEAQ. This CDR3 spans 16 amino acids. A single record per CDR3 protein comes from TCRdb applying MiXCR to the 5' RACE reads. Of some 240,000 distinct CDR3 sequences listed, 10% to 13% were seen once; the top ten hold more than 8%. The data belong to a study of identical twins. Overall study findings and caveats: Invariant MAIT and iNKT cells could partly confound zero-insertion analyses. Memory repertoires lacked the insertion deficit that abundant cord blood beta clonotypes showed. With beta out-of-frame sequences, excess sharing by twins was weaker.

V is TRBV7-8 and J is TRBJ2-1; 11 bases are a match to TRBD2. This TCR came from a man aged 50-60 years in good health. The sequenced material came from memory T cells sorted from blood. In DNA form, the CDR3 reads TGTGCCAGCAGCTTAAGGCGGCTAGCGGGGGGTGGTGAGCAGTTCTTC. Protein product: CASSLRRLAGGGEQFF.